Below are 17 T cell receptor beta chains sequenced from a single sample in a study of shared clonotypes between healthy human individuals. Naive CD8 cells lacked CD45RO and underwent positive selection for CCR7, leaving out terminally differentiated effector memory CD45RA+ cells. TCRdb's copy holds only in-frame clones and misses some; the assay was immunoSEQ multiplex PCR. The sample has over 750,000 clones, approximately 96% seen once. Input material: naive CD8+ T cells sorted from blood. The source of these receptors is a man aged 30 to 45 in good health.

CDR3 nucleotide sequence: TGTGCCAGCATGGTCGGCACAGATACGCAGTATTTT. Residues: CASMVGTDTQYF. The chain links TRBV7-9 to TRBJ2-3; D not resolved. Trimming took 7 bases from V and 1 from J, leaving 6 bases between them. The CDR3 has 12 residues. The germline gives CDR1 SEHNR, CDR2 FQNEAQ (reference sequence).

J is TRBJ2-7 and V is TRBV6-5; 9 positions agree with TRBD1. The CDR3 has 15 amino acids. The V and J ends lost 2 bases and 9 bases, in that order; junction bases with no gene match: 11. Germline V gene lookup returns CDR1 MNHEY and CDR2 SVGAGI. The CDR3 bases are TGTGCCAGCAGTTACGGGGACAGGGCGCCCCGGGCGCAGTACTTC. This codes for CASSYGDRAPRAQYF.

J is TRBJ2-5 and V is TRBV15; tentative D call: TRBD2 (6 bases). The CDR3 length is 15 residues. Germline V gives CDR1 LNHNV, CDR2 YYDKDF (reference sequence). Trimming stripped 3 bases from V and 5 bases from J, with 16 bases between. CDR3 DNA: TGTGCCACCAGCAGTACCCCCGGGCTAGCGGAGACCCAGTACTTC. This translates into CATSSTPGLAETQYF.

The chain recombines TRBV19 with TRBJ2-1; TRBD2 matches 7 bases. The CDR3 has 14 amino acids. V trimming: 4 bases; J trimming: 8 bases; junction bases outside the gene matches: 8. Germline V gene lookup returns CDR1 LNHDA and CDR2 SQIVND (reference sequence). CDR3 nucleotides: TGTGCCAGTAGTACCCGGACTAGTAGGGATGAGCAGTTCTTC. Protein product: CASSTRTSRDEQFF. Complete variable domain (other parts from reference TRBV19 and TRBJ2-1): DGGITQSPKYLFRKEGQNVTLSCEQNLNHDAMYWYRQDPGQGLRLIYYSQIVNDFQKGDIAEGYSVSREKKESFPLTVTSAQKNPTAFYLCASSTRTSRDEQFFGPGTRLTVL.

V gene TRBV10-3 combines with J gene TRBJ1-1, with D hard to call. The germline V gene encodes CDR1 ENHRY and CDR2 SYGVKD. Trimming shortened V by 0 bases and J by 6 bases, and 11 bases separated the two germline ends. The CDR3 has 14 amino acids. The CDR3, as DNA: TGTGCCATCAGTGAGTCGGGTGGGTTAGCTGAAGCTTTCTTT. Translated, it gives CAISESGGLAEAFF.

This chain joins TRBV28 and TRBJ2-7, with 8 bases matching TRBD1. Germline CDR1 MDHEN, CDR2 SYDVKM. V shed 3 bases and J 7 bases; nucleotides not matched to a gene: 11. The CDR3 extends over 15 amino acids. CDR3 loop: CASSLKDRAPWEQYF. CDR3 nucleotides: TGTGCCAGCAGTTTGAAGGACAGGGCTCCCTGGGAGCAGTACTTC.

This chain connects TRBV7-9 to TRBJ2-2, with D perhaps being TRBD1 or TRBD2 (5 bases each). The V end was cut by 11 bases, the J end by 2 bases, with 12 bases between. Germline assignment: CDR1 SEHNR and CDR2 FQNEAQ (reference sequence). The CDR3 spans 13 residues. The CDR3, as DNA: TGTGCCGGCGAGGGACCTAACACCGGGGAGCTGTTTTTT. Translated, it gives CAGEGPNTGELFF.

J is TRBJ2-7 and V is TRBV7-9; TRBD2 agrees at 10 bases. CDR3 size: 15 residues. Losses at the gene ends were 3 bases for V and 5 bases for J; bases not matched to a gene: 7. Germline assignment: CDR1 SEHNR and CDR2 FQNEAQ (reference sequence). CDR3 bases: TGTGCCAGCAGCTTTCCTAGCGGGAGCCGCCACGAGCAGTACTTC. Encoded protein: CASSFPSGSRHEQYF.

This chain links TRBV29-1 with TRBJ1-1; D remains unclear. Germline V gene sequence: CDR1 SQVTM, CDR2 ANQGSEA. The CDR3 contains 12 residues. V dropped 4 bases and J dropped 0 bases, with 6 bases sitting between them. The CDR3 region has the DNA TGCAGCGTTGTTGTGATGAACACTGAAGCTTTCTTT. It encodes CSVVVMNTEAFF.

The chain joins TRBV10-1 to TRBJ2-7; perhaps TRBD1 as D (6 bases). This CDR3 is 12 amino acids long. Trimming took off 4 bases at V and 5 bases at J, with 9 bases between the two ends. Germline CDR1 and CDR2: WNHNN and SYGVQD (reference sequence). The CDR3 is CASSAGVNEQYF. As DNA, the CDR3 is TGCGCCAGCAGTGCAGGGGTCAACGAGCAGTACTTC.

This rearrangement joins TRBV9 to TRBJ2-7, with D perhaps TRBD2 (6 bases). CDR3 length: 15 residues. Per germline, CDR1 SGDLS and CDR2 YYNGEE. Trimming removed 3 bases from V and 3 bases from J, with 16 bases in between. The CDR3 here is CASSAGGESIYEQYF. The CDR3 coding sequence is TGTGCCAGCAGCGCCGGAGGGGAGTCTATCTACGAGCAGTACTTC.

This chain connects TRBV5-8 to TRBJ2-3; D remains ambiguous. The CDR3 length is 14 residues. Deletions cut 1 base from V and 0 bases from J, with 6 bases between. CDR1 is SGHTS, CDR2 YDEGEE, per germline. CDR3 protein: CASSLFGSTDTQYF. The CDR3 bases are TGTGCCAGCAGCTTGTTCGGGAGCACAGATACGCAGTATTTT.

The chain has TRBV2 and TRBJ2-7, with TRBD1 matching 8 bases. After removal of 7 bases from V and 5 bases from J, the junction contained 10 bases not matched to a gene. The CDR3 consists of 14 residues. Germline lookup yields CDR1 SNHLY and CDR2 FYNNEI. CDR3: CASIGQGGSHEQYF. CDR3 DNA sequence: TGTGCCAGCATTGGACAGGGCGGTTCTCACGAGCAGTACTTC.

This chain uses TRBV11-3 with TRBJ2-5; 15 positions match TRBD2. Germline lookup yields CDR1 SGHNT and CDR2 YENEEA. This CDR3 is built from 15 residues. V was pared by 5 bases and J by 5 bases, with 3 bases of the junction left unmatched. CDR3 in amino acids: CASSDGLAGGETQYF. The CDR3 DNA is TGTGCCAGCAGCGACGGACTAGCGGGAGGGGAGACCCAGTACTTC. Combining the CDR3 with reference TRBV11-3 and TRBJ2-5 gives the whole variable domain EAGVVQSPRYKIIEKKQPVAFWCNPISGHNTLYWYLQNLGQGPELLIRYENEEAVDDSQLPKDRFSAERLKGVDSTLKIQPAELGDSAVYLCASSDGLAGGETQYFGPGTRLLVL.

In DNA form, the CDR3 reads TGCGCCAGCAGCCAAGAGCAGGCTACGGACTATGGCTACACCTTC. Protein product: CASSQEQATDYGYTF. The rearrangement links TRBV4-1 to TRBJ1-2; D remains ambiguous. Looked up from germline, CDR1 is MGHRA and CDR2 is YSYEKL. V lost 0 bases to trimming and J lost 3 bases, with 11 bases between them. The CDR3 has 15 amino acids.

This chain uses TRBV9 with TRBJ2-1, with D uncertain. Germline V gene sequence: CDR1 SGDLS, CDR2 YYNGEE. The CDR3 consists of 13 residues. Trimming stripped 3 bases from V and 8 bases from J, with 12 bases between. The CDR3 here is CASSAHRVDEQFF. The CDR3 bases are TGTGCCAGCAGCGCCCACAGAGTTGATGAGCAGTTCTTC. Complete variable domain (other parts from reference TRBV9 and TRBJ2-1): DSGVTQTPKHLITATGQRVTLRCSPRSGDLSVYWYQQSLDQGLQFLIQYYNGEERAKGNILERFSAQQFPDLHSELNLSSLELGDSALYFCASSAHRVDEQFFGPGTRLTVL.

V gene TRBV7-2 combines with J gene TRBJ2-7, with unresolved D. The CDR3 consists of 13 residues. V shed 3 bases and J shed 4 bases, with 10 bases lying between them. Germline assignment: CDR1 SGHTA and CDR2 FQGNSA. The CDR3 nucleotides are TGTGCCAGCAGCTTCGGACGGTTATACGAGCAGTACTTC. It codes for CASSFGRLYEQYF.